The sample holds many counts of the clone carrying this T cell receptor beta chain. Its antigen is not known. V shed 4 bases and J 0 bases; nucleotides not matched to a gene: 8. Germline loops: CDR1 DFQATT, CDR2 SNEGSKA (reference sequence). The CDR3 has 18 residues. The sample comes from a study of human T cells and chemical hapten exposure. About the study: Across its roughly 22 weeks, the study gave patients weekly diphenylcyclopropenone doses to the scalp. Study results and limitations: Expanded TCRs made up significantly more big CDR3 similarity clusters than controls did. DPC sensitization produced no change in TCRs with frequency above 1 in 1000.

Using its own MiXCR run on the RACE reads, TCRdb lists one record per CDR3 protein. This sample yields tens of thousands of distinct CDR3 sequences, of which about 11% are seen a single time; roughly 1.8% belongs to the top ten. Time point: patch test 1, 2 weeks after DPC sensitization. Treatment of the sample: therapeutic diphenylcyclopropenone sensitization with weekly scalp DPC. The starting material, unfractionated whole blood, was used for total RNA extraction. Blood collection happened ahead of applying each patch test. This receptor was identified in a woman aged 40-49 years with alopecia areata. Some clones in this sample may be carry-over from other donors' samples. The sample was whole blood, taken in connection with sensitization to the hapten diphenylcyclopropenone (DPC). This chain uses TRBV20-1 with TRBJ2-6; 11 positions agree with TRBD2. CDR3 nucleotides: TGCAGTGCTATACCGACTAGCGGGACTCCCTCTGGGGCCAACGTCCTGACTTTC. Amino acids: CSAIPTSGTPSGANVLTF.